These 14 T cell receptor beta chains came from one sample sequenced in a study of cytomegalovirus exposure and HLA in healthy donors. PCR was performed using 60 Vbeta and 13 Jbeta primers. The method was immunoSEQ multiplex PCR; TCRdb's version includes in-frame clones alone and lacks a portion of them. This sample carries under 300,000 clones, about nine tenths of them seen once, and the ten largest clones take around 4.2%. The source material was PBMCs. Every receptor here comes from a man between 35 and 55 years old in good health and CMV-seropositive.

This rearrangement joins TRBV18 to TRBJ2-7; no clear D gene. This CDR3 has 13 residues. Per germline, CDR1 KGHSH and CDR2 LQKENI. V shed 3 bases and J shed 3 bases, with 9 bases lying between them. CDR3 residues: CASSPGVDYEQYF. The CDR3 region has the DNA TGTGCCAGCTCACCTGGAGTAGACTACGAGCAGTACTTC.

This chain links TRBV18 with TRBJ1-1; tentative D call: TRBD1 (5 bases). Trimming removed 0 bases from V and 8 bases from J, with 13 bases in between. Germline V gene data show CDR1 as KGHSH and CDR2 as LQKENI. The CDR3 extends over 14 amino acids. The CDR3 sequence: CASSPPVSGGEAFF. The CDR3 DNA follows: TGTGCCAGCTCACCACCAGTGTCCGGGGGAGAAGCTTTCTTT.

This clone was detected only once. The chain employs TRBV28 and TRBJ1-1; 12 positions match TRBD1. CDR3 length equals 15 residues. The germline gives CDR1 MDHEN, CDR2 SYDVKM. V lost 6 bases and J lost 11; bases outside the gene matches: 13. The CDR3 nucleotides read TGTGCCAGCAGCCACGCCGGGACAGGGGGCGTTTGGGCTTTCTTT. It is translated as CASSHAGTGGVWAFF. Variable domain in full (rest from reference TRBV28 and TRBJ1-1): DVKVTQSSRYLVKRTGEKVFLECVQDMDHENMFWYRQDPGLGLRLIYFSYDVKMKEKGDIPEGYSVSREKKERFSLILESASTNQTSMYLCASSHAGTGGVWAFFGQGTRLTVV.

The V call is TRBV2, the J call TRBJ2-4, with no clear D. The CDR3 loop spans 13 amino acids. V lost 7 bases to trimming and J lost 2 bases, with 9 bases between them. Germline V gives CDR1 SNHLY, CDR2 FYNNEI. In DNA form, the CDR3 reads TGTGCCAGCACCACAGAGTCCAAAAACATTCAGTACTTC. It is translated as CASTTESKNIQYF.

About this clone: Its ends do not fully match the called genes, so a read error is possible. The rearrangement uses TRBV7-9 and TRBJ2-6; 8 bases are shared with TRBD2. The V gene's germline CDR1 is SEHNR and CDR2 FQNEAQ (reference sequence). There are 19 residues in the CDR3. This CDR3 is CSSSSGGGRRDSGANVLTF. The CDR3 DNA reads as TGTTCCAGCAGCTCGGGAGGGGGACGTCGGGACTCTGGGGCCAACGTCCTGACTTTC.

The chain combines TRBV27 with TRBJ2-3; weak D call: TRBD1 (5 bases). From germline, CDR1 is MNHEY and CDR2 SMNVEV (reference sequence). The CDR3 length is 17 residues. The ends were cut back, 8 bases at V and 2 bases at J, with 23 bases in the middle. CDR3 nucleotide sequence: TGTGCCAGCGGAACCTCTAACGACTGGGGCACCACAGATACGCAGTATTTT. Translation gives CASGTSNDWGTTDTQYF.

The rearrangement links TRBV9 to TRBJ2-1; 9 nucleotides agree with TRBD2. The CDR3 length is 15 residues. The germline V gene encodes CDR1 SGDLS and CDR2 YYNGEE. Losses at the gene ends were 4 bases for V and 6 bases for J; bases not matched to a gene: 8. The CDR3 reads CASSPSGLAVNEQFF. In nucleotides, the CDR3 is TGTGCCAGCAGCCCCTCGGGACTAGCAGTCAATGAGCAGTTCTTC.

This clone was seen just once. This chain links TRBV18 with TRBJ1-1, with TRBD1 matching 10 bases. The CDR3 contains 15 residues. Trimming removed 3 bases from V and 4 bases from J; junction bases left unmatched: 5. Looked up from germline, CDR1 is KGHSH and CDR2 is LQKENI. The CDR3 loop reads CASSPLGTGVTEAFF. In nucleotides, the CDR3 is TGTGCCAGCTCACCTCTAGGGACAGGGGTCACTGAAGCTTTCTTT.

Comments on this clone: The same CDR3 is also encoded by other DNA sequences in this sample. This chain connects TRBV7-9 to TRBJ2-1; D is undetermined. Germline CDR1 and CDR2: SEHNR and FQNEAQ (reference sequence). The CDR3 is made up of 15 amino acids. V lost 5 bases and J 0 bases, leaving 11 bases between the germline ends. CDR3 coding DNA: TGTGCCAGCAGCCCCAGGCTTAGCTCCTACAATGAGCAGTTCTTC. It translates to CASSPRLSSYNEQFF.

The rearrangement uses TRBV2 and TRBJ2-2, with D possibly TRBD2 on 6 matching bases. The CDR3 is made up of 13 amino acids. V lost 8 bases to trimming and J lost 2 bases, with 9 bases between them. Germline assignment: CDR1 SNHLY and CDR2 FYNNEI. CDR3 amino acids: CASASANTGELFF. The DNA of the CDR3 is TGTGCCAGCGCTAGCGCCAACACCGGGGAGCTGTTTTTT.

J is TRBJ2-5 and V is TRBV4-1, with D hard to call. The germline gives CDR1 MGHRA, CDR2 YSYEKL. Deletions cut 0 bases from V and 3 bases from J, with 8 bases between. CDR3 size: 14 residues. The CDR3 DNA follows: TGCGCCAGCAGCCAAGAGGGCCGAAAAGAGACCCAGTACTTC. Its translation is CASSQEGRKETQYF.

Only a few counts were recorded for this clone. This rearrangement joins TRBV6-5 to TRBJ2-5, with no clear D. The CDR3 has 13 amino acids. Trimming removed 6 bases from V and 5 bases from J, with 13 bases in between. Germline CDR1 and CDR2: MNHEY and SVGAGI. The CDR3 is CASSRRHRETQYF. The CDR3 DNA reads as TGTGCCAGCAGCCGCAGGCATCGGGAGACCCAGTACTTC.

The CDR3 loop reads CASTLPLGEPTDTQYF. Here the CDR3 DNA reads TGTGCCAGCACCCTACCCCTCGGGGAGCCCACAGATACGCAGTATTTT. The chain combines TRBV7-9 with TRBJ2-3, with D possibly TRBD2 on 5 matching bases. V lost 7 bases and J 2 bases, leaving 19 bases between the germline ends. The CDR3 runs 16 residues. The germline gives CDR1 SEHNR, CDR2 FQNEAQ (reference sequence).

The V call is TRBV29-1, the J call TRBJ1-2; TRBD1 matches at 12 bases. The V and J ends lost 2 bases and 7 bases, in that order; junction bases with no gene match: 20. This CDR3 is 19 amino acids long. Germline CDR1 reads SQVTM; CDR2 reads ANQGSEA. CDR3 sequence: CSVESPEGLRDRGLRGYTF. The CDR3 nucleotides are TGCAGCGTTGAATCCCCCGAGGGACTGCGGGACAGGGGGCTGCGTGGCTACACCTTC.